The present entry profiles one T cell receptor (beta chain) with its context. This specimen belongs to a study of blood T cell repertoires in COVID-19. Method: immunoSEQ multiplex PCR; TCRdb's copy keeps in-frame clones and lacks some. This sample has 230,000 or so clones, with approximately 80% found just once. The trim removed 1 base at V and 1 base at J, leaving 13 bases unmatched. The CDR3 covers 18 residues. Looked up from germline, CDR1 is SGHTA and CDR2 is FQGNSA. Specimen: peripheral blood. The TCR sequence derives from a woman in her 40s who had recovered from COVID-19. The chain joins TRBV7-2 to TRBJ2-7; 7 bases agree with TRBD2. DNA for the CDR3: TGTGCCAGCAGCTTAGGGCCCCCCTCGGGCGGGGGTTCCTACGAGCAGTACTTC. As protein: CASSLGPPSGGGSYEQYF.